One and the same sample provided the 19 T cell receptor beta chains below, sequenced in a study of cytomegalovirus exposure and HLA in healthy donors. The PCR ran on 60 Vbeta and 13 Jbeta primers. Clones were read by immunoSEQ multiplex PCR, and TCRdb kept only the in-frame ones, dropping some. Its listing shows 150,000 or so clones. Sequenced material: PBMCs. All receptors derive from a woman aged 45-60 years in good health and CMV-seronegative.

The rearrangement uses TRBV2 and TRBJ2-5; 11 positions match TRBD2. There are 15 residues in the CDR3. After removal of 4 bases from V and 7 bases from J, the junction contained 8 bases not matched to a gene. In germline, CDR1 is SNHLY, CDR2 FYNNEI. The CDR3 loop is CASSASGGRPGTQYF. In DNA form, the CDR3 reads TGTGCCAGCAGTGCTAGCGGGGGGCGTCCGGGGACCCAGTACTTC. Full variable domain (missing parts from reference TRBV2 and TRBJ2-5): EPEVTQTPSHQVTQMGQEVILRCVPISNHLYFYWYRQILGQKVEFLVSFYNNEISEKSEIFDDQFSVERPDGSNFTLKIRSTKLEDSAMYFCASSASGGRPGTQYFGPGTRLLVL.

The CDR3 spells CASSRTGDSEAFF. CDR3 sequence (DNA): TGTGCCAGCAGCCGGACTGGGGACAGTGAAGCTTTCTTT. The chain couples TRBV7-3 to TRBJ1-1, with 7 bases that match TRBD1. V gave up 5 bases and J gave up 7 bases; unmatched junction bases: 7. The CDR3 is made up of 13 amino acids. Germline V gene sequence: CDR1 SGHTA, CDR2 FQGTGA.

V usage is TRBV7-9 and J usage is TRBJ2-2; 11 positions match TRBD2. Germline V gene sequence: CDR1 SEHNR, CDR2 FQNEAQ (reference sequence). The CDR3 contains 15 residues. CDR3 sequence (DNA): TGTGTCCCCGGTAATAGCGGGAGGGTCACCGGGGAGCTGTTTTTT. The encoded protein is CVPGNSGRVTGELFF. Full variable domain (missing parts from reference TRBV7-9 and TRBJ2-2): DTGVSQNPRHKITKRGQNVTFRCDPISEHNRLYWYRQTLGQGPEFLTYFQNEAQLEKSRLLSDRFSAERPKGSFSTLEIQRTEQGDSAMYLCVPGNSGRVTGELFFGEGSRLTVL.

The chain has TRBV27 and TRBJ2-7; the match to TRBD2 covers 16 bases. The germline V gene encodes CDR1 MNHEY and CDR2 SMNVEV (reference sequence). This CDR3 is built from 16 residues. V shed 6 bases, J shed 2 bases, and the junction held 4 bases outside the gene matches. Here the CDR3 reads CASRGTSGRATYEQYF. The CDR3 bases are TGTGCCAGCAGGGGGACTAGCGGGAGGGCCACCTACGAGCAGTACTTC.

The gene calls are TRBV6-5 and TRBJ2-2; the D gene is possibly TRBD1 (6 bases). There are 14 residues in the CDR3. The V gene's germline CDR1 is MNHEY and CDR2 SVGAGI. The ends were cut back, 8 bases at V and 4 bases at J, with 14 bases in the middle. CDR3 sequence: CASRDNELTGELFF. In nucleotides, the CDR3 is TGTGCCAGCCGGGACAACGAACTCACCGGGGAGCTGTTTTTT.

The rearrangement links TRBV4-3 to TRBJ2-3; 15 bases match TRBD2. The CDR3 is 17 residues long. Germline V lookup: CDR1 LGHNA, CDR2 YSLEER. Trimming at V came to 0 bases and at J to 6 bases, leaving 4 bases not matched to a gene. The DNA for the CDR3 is TGCGCCAGCAGCCAAGATCGGACTAGCGGGAGGGCGGATACGCAGTATTTT. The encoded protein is CASSQDRTSGRADTQYF.

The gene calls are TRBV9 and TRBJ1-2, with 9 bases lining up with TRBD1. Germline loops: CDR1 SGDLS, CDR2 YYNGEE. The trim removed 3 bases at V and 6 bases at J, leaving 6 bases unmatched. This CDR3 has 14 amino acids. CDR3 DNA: TGTGCCAGCAGCGCCCCGGACAGGGGAAATGGCTACACCTTC. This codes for CASSAPDRGNGYTF.

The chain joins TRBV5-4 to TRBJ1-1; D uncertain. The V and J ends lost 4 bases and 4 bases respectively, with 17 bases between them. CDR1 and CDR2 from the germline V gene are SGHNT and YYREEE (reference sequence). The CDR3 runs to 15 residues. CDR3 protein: CASSRVGARGTEAFF. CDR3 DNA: TGTGCCAGCAGCCGAGTGGGTGCACGGGGCACTGAAGCTTTCTTT.

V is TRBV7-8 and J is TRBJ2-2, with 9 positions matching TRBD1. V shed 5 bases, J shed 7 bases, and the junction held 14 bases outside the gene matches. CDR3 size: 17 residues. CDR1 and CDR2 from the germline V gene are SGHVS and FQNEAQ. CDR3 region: CASSQTLGQGRGGELFF. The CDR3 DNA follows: TGTGCCAGCAGCCAAACCCTCGGACAGGGGCGGGGCGGGGAGCTGTTTTTT.

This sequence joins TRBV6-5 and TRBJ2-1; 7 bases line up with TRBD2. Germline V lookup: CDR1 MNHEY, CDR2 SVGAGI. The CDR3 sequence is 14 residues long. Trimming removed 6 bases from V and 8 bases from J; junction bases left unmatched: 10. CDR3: CASRNWRERDEQFF. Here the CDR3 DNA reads TGTGCCAGCAGGAATTGGCGGGAGAGGGATGAGCAGTTCTTC.

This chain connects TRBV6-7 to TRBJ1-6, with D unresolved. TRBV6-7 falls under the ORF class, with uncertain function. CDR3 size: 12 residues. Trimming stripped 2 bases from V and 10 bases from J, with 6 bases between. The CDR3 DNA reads TGTGCCAGCAGTTACGACTGCTCACCCCTCCACTTT. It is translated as CASSYDCSPLHF.

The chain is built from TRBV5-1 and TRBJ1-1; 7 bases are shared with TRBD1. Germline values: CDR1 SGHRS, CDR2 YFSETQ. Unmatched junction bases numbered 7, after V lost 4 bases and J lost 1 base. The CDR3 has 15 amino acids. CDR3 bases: TGCGCCAGCAGCATCTCGACAGGGCAGAACACTGAAGCTTTCTTT. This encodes CASSISTGQNTEAFF.

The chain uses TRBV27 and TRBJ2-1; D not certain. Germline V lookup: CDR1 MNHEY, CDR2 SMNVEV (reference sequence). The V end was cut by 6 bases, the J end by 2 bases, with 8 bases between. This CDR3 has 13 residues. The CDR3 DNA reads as TGTGCCAGCAGCGGTAGCACCTACAATGAGCAGTTCTTC. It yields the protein CASSGSTYNEQFF.

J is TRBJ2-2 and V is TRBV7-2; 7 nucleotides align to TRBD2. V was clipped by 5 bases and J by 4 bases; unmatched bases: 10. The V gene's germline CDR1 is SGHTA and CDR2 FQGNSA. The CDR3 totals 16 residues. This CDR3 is CASSRPSWTSTGELFF. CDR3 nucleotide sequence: TGTGCCAGCAGCCGCCCCTCCTGGACTAGCACCGGGGAGCTGTTTTTT. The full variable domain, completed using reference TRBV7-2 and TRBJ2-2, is GAGVSQSPSNKVTEKGKDVELRCDPISGHTALYWYRQSLGQGLEFLIYFQGNSAPDKSGLPSDRFSAERTGGSVSTLTIQRTQQEDSAVYLCASSRPSWTSTGELFFGEGSRLTVL.

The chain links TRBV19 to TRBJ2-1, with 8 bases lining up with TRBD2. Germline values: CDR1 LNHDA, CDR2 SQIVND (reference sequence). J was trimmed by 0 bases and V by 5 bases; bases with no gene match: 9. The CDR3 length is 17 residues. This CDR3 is CASSSKERGSSYNEQFF. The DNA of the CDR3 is TGTGCCAGTAGTTCTAAGGAGCGGGGGAGCTCCTACAATGAGCAGTTCTTC.

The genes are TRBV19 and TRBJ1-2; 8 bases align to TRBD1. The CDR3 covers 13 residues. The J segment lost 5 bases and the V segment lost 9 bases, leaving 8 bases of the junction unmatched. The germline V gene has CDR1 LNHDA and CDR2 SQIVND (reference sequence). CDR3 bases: TGTGCCAGCTCGGACAGGGAAGGATATGGCTACACCTTC. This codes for CASSDREGYGYTF.

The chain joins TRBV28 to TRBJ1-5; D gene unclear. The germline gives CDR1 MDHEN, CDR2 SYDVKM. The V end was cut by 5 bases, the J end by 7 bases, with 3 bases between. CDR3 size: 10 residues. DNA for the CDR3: TGTGCCAGCAGTGCGCAGCCCCAGCATTTT. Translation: CASSAQPQHF.

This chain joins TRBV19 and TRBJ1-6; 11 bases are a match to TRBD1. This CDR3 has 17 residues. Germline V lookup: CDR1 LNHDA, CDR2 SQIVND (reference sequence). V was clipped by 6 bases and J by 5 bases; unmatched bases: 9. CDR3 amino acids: CASSPNLGQGDNSPLHF. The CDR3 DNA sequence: TGTGCCAGTAGCCCGAATCTGGGACAGGGGGATAATTCACCCCTCCACTTT. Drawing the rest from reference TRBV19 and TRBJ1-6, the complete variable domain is DGGITQSPKYLFRKEGQNVTLSCEQNLNHDAMYWYRQDPGQGLRLIYYSQIVNDFQKGDIAEGYSVSREKKESFPLTVTSAQKNPTAFYLCASSPNLGQGDNSPLHFGNGTRLTVT.

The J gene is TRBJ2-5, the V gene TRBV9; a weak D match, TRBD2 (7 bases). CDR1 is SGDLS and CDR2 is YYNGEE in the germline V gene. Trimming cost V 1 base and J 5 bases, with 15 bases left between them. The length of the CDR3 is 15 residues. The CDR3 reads CASSVRGGALETQYF. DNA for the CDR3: TGTGCCAGCAGCGTAAGGGGGGGCGCGTTGGAGACCCAGTACTTC.